This section outlines one T cell receptor (beta chain) sequence together with its context. Its antigen is still unknown. Every isolated RNA sample was fully reverse transcribed, so sequencing captured expressed TCRB transcripts. Each sample of naive, central memory or regulatory T cells had, on average, approximately 4 million reads. Profiled with immunoSEQ multiplex PCR; TCRdb holds only in-frame clones, not every one. The table shows more than 250,000 clones, with approximately 25% occurring only once. These data originate in a study of beta chain features in type 1 diabetes. Study as a whole: Summed over all samples, the examined sorted cells came to about 110 million.

The V gene's germline CDR1 is SQVTM and CDR2 ANQGSEA. This CDR3 is 13 amino acids long. Trimming left V 2 bases short and J 4 bases short, with 11 bases between. The study's findings and limits: A potential PCR bias toward shorter templates would be equal in patient and control samples. TCRB CDR3 length was moderately but significantly reduced in all four CD4+ subsets of Type 1 diabetes patients. The study found that naive, central memory and Treg TCRB repertoires appeared more similar in patients than in healthy donors.

The chain couples TRBV29-1 to TRBJ1-1; a weak D match, TRBD1 (5 bases). The sequenced sample was naive CD4+ T cells from blood. This receptor was identified in a woman younger than 45 with type 1 diabetes. CDR3: CSVESLGGTEAFF. The CDR3, as DNA: TGCAGCGTTGAATCGTTGGGGGGCACTGAAGCTTTCTTT.